The sequence of this T cell receptor (beta chain) was determined in a study of regulatory T cells in long-lasting Graves disease. Only a few counts were recorded for this clonotype. Its antigen remains unknown. The study, taken as a whole, reports: There were preferences for TRBV28, TRBJ1-2 and TRBJ2-5 in persistent disease. Thyroid tissue went unstudied; only peripheral blood was examined.

The time point denotes: newly diagnosed GD, antithyroid drugs for less than 3 months. TCR sequences were obtained from RNA taken from PBMCs. This CDR3 has 15 amino acids. Germline lookup yields CDR1 MNHEY and CDR2 SMNVEV (reference sequence). With 5 bases clipped from V and 7 bases from J, the junction kept 9 bases outside the gene matches. Library construction for TCR beta used iRepertoire HTBI primers and Arm-PCR of CDR3 regions. One entry per CDR3 protein, called by TCRdb with MiXCR from the multiplex PCR reads. The sample lists about 620,000 distinct CDR3 sequences, under 20% occurring once. These same records also appear under a second study, on T cells in Graves' hyperthyroidism and ophthalmopathy. That publication notes: During a first-round RT-PCR of the TCR CDR3, the HTBI primer set was used. In the blood, most expanded thyroid clonotypes above 0.001 appeared as well.

This TCR was sampled from a woman in her 30s with Graves disease. The V and J genes are TRBV27 and TRBJ2-1; 9 bases map to TRBD1. Sequenced here: peripheral blood mononuclear cells (PBMCs), sampled at new diagnosis, from a patient treated with antithyroid drugs. CDR3 residues: CASSPWTGAENEQFF. CDR3 sequence (DNA): TGTGCCAGCAGTCCATGGACAGGGGCTGAAAATGAGCAGTTCTTC.